Listed below are T cell receptor beta chains from one sample, sequenced in a study of Tregs in tolerant kidney transplant recipients. Sequenced by immunoSEQ multiplex PCR; TCRdb stores in-frame clones only, minus some. The sample lists roughly 250,000 clones; 84% were seen once. The sample comprised CD4+ T cells from blood. These receptors originate from a human donor in good health. Both conserved end residues are part of each CDR3. Fields, in order: J gene, clone size, V gene, D gene, CDR3 DNA, CDR3 protein. D genes are given only for firm matches. The listing skips clone size in some rows; elsewhere it reads once, few, many or a size class.

TRBJ2-5 - TRBV2 - TGTGCCAGCAGTTCGAGTCCAGGGGATGAGACCCAGTACTTC CASSSSPGDETQYF
TRBJ1-2 - TRBV11-3 - TGTGCCAGCAGCTTAGGCCTGTCAGGGTATGGCTACACCTTC CASSLGLSGYGYTF
TRBJ1-4 - TRBV19 - TGTGCCAGTAGTAAGTTACAGGGCGGTGAAAAACTGTTTTTT CASSKLQGGEKLFF
TRBJ2-1 - TRBV11-3 - TGTGCCAGCAGCAGAGGGCGCAACCATGAGCAGTTCTTC CASSRGRNHEQFF
TRBJ2-1 - TRBV5-1 - TGCGCCAGCAGTCCCAGGAGCTCCTACAATGAGCAGTTCTTC CASSPRSSYNEQFF
TRBJ1-3 - TRBV30 - TGTGCCTGGAGCGCCCCACAAGACTCTGGAAACACCATATATTTT CAWSAPQDSGNTIYF
TRBJ2-3 - TRBV5-6 - TGTGCCAGCAGCTTGGTGGATGATACGCAGTATTTT CASSLVDDTQYF
TRBJ1-3 - TRBV11-3 - TGTGCCAGCAGCCGTCTCTCTGGAAACACCATATATTTT CASSRLSGNTIYF
TRBJ2-3 - TRBV11-2 - TGTGCCAGCCGCCCCCGGGGGAGTGCAGGAGATACGCAGTATTTT CASRPRGSAGDTQYF
TRBJ2-1 - TRBV9 TRBD2 TGTGCCAGCAGCGGTCCAACGGGGGGTCACAATGAGCAGTTCTTC CASSGPTGGHNEQFF
TRBJ2-7 few TRBV2 - TGTGCCAGCAGCTACCAGGGGGGGACCTACGAGCAGTACTTC CASSYQGGTYEQYF
TRBJ2-7 - TRBV11-3 TRBD1 TGTGCCAGCAGCTTATCGGGACAGGGTTTCTACGAGCAGTACTTC CASSLSGQGFYEQYF
TRBJ2-5 - TRBV10-2 - TGCGCCAGCAGTGAGGCTGGGCAGCCCCAAGAGACCCAGTACTTC CASSEAGQPQETQYF
TRBJ2-1 - TRBV10-1 TRBD1 TGCGCCAGCAGGTTGGACAGGGTGTCTCATGAGCAGTTCTTC CASRLDRVSHEQFF
TRBJ1-3 - TRBV18 - TGTGCCAGCTCACCGCCCTCAATTGGAAACACCATATATTTT CASSPPSIGNTIYF
TRBJ1-5 - TRBV7-2 - TGTGCCAGCACTGGGCTCCTTAGCCAGCCCCAGCATTTT CASTGLLSQPQHF
TRBJ2-3 - TRBV5-1 TRBD2 TGCGCCAGCAGTGGGCGGGAGGGGACAGATACGCAGTATTTT CASSGREGTDTQYF
TRBJ2-1 - TRBV5-4 TRBD1 TGTGCCAGCAGCCTGACCCCGACAGGGGTGAATGAGCAGTTCTTC CASSLTPTGVNEQFF
TRBJ2-7 - TRBV19 - TGTGCCAGTAGTCTCCGGGACGGACTCTTCGAGCAGTACTTC CASSLRDGLFEQYF
TRBJ2-3 - TRBV6-4 - TGTGCCAGCAGCCGAAAACAGGGCACAGATACGCAGTATTTT CASSRKQGTDTQYF
TRBJ1-3 once TRBV6-5 - TGTGCCAGCAGTTACCAGCGGCCTTACTCTGGAAACACCATATATTTT CASSYQRPYSGNTIYF
TRBJ2-7 - TRBV5-1 TRBD1 TGCGCCAGCAGCTTGGCCGGGACAGGGTGGTCCTACGAGCAGTACTTC CASSLAGTGWSYEQYF
TRBJ1-2 - TRBV10-3 - TGTGCCATCAGCGAATCAGGGGAACGGGTGGGCTACACCTTC CAISESGERVGYTF
TRBJ2-7 - TRBV6-5 - TGTGCCAGCAGTTACATTGTGACAAGCTACGAGCAGTACTTC CASSYIVTSYEQYF
TRBJ2-7 few TRBV11-2 - TGTGCCAGCAGCCATAGGGACACCTACGAGCAGTACTTC CASSHRDTYEQYF
TRBJ1-1 - TRBV7-6 - TGTGCCAGCAGCTCAAGGGGGATGAACACTGAAGCTTTCTTT CASSSRGMNTEAFF
TRBJ1-1 - TRBV29-1 - TGCAGCGTTGACGGCCGAACTCAGGACACTGAAGCTCTCTTT CSVDGRTQDTEALF
TRBJ1-1 - TRBV10-3 - TGTGCCATCAGTGAGTCCTCGGGACGGACGAACACTGAAGCTTTCTTT CAISESSGRTNTEAFF
TRBJ2-5 - TRBV11-1 TRBD2 TGTGCCAGCAGCTTGACTAGCGGGGGGCAAGAGACCCAGTACTTC CASSLTSGGQETQYF
TRBJ1-4 - TRBV5-1 - TGCGCCAGCAGCCTCACGGGGGGCTCTGATGAAAAACTGTTTTTT CASSLTGGSDEKLFF
TRBJ1-4 - TRBV5-6 - TGTGCCAGCAGCCGGGTTCTGGACAGTAATGAAAAACTGTTTTTT CASSRVLDSNEKLFF
TRBJ1-2 - TRBV20-1 - TGCAGTGCTTACGGCCCAAAGGGCTACACCTTC CSAYGPKGYTF
TRBJ1-6 - TRBV7-6 - TGTGCCAGCAGCGACGACTCCCGCCGCTCCTATAATTCACCCCTCCACTTT CASSDDSRRSYNSPLHF
TRBJ2-2 - TRBV6-1 TRBD2 TGTGCCAGCAGTGAAGGCTTCCGACGGGAGGGCCGCACCGGGGAGCTGTTTTTT CASSEGFRREGRTGELFF
TRBJ2-7 - TRBV7-2 TRBD2 TGTGCCAGCAGCTTCATCCTAGCGGGGGGCGAGCAGTACTTC CASSFILAGGEQYF
TRBJ2-2 - TRBV6-1 TRBD1 TGTGCCAGCAGAGGACAGGGGTGGTCCGGGGAGCTGTTTTTT CASRGQGWSGELFF
TRBJ1-1 - TRBV4-1 - TGCGCCAGCAGCCGGGTGGCTTCGGGCACTGAAGCTTTCTTT CASSRVASGTEAFF
TRBJ2-1 few TRBV5-1 - TGCGCCAGCAGCCTGCGGGCTTCCCCCGAAAACAATGAGCAGTTCTTC CASSLRASPENNEQFF
TRBJ2-5 - TRBV5-1 TRBD2 TGCGCCAGCAGCCTGACTAGCGGGAGTGGGACCCAGTACTTC CASSLTSGSGTQYF
TRBJ1-5 - TRBV5-1 - TGCGCCAGCAGCATCGGGGCAGGGATGAATCAGCCCCAGCATTTT CASSIGAGMNQPQHF
TRBJ2-7 - TRBV6-1 TRBD1 TGTGCCAGCAGTGAATGGGACAGCCCCTCCTACGAGCAGTACTTC CASSEWDSPSYEQYF
TRBJ1-4 few TRBV5-1 - TGCGCCAGCAGCTCCGGGTCCCCAGGGTTTGAAAAACTGTTTTTT CASSSGSPGFEKLFF
TRBJ2-7 - TRBV2 - TGTGCCAGCAGTGTGGGGGGGGCGAGCTCCTACGAGCAGTACTTC CASSVGGASSYEQYF
TRBJ1-6 - TRBV6-1 - TGTGCCAGCAGTCCCAGGGACCGGGCACCCCTCCACTTT CASSPRDRAPLHF
TRBJ2-3 - TRBV29-1 - TGCAGCGTTTTACATTCTAGCACAGATACGCAGTATTTT CSVLHSSTDTQYF
TRBJ1-5 - TRBV2 - TGTGCCAGCAGTGAAGATAATCAGCCCCAGCATTTT CASSEDNQPQHF
TRBJ2-5 - TRBV10-1 TRBD2 TGCGCCAGCAGCGGAAGCAGACTAGCGGGAGGGTCGTCCCAAGAGACCCAGTACTTC CASSGSRLAGGSSQETQYF
TRBJ2-6 - TRBV30 - TGTGCCTGGAGTGAGGGAAGCTCTGGGGCCAACGTCCTGACTTTC CAWSEGSSGANVLTF
TRBJ1-1 - TRBV7-3 - TGTGCCAGCAGCTCAGACGGGAACACTGAAGCTTTCTTT CASSSDGNTEAFF
TRBJ2-7 - TRBV5-1 - TGCGCCAGCAGCTTGCCGACTAGTAGGCACGAGCAGTACTTC CASSLPTSRHEQYF
TRBJ1-1 once TRBV6-4 - TGTGCCAGCAGGATAACAGCGAACACTGAAGCTTTCTTT CASRITANTEAFF